These 2 T cell receptor beta chains share one sample of origin, sequenced in a study of shared clonotypes between healthy human individuals. Assay: immunoSEQ multiplex PCR; the TCRdb copy retains only in-frame clones and omits some. The sample consists of some 1.5 million clones, 95% to 99% of them appearing once. What was sequenced was naive CD4+ T cells sorted from blood. Indicated subset: CD45RA+ positively selected. All receptors come from a man between 25 and 39 years old in good health.

The rearrangement uses TRBV5-1 and TRBJ2-2; D gene uncertain. The CDR3 loop spans 14 amino acids. Germline V CDR1 and CDR2: SGHRS, YFSETQ. The germline V and J ends were trimmed by 3 bases and 6 bases, with 12 bases remaining between them. The CDR3 nucleotides read TGCGCCAGCAGCTACAACATGGTTTCCGGGGAGCTGTTTTTT. It codes for CASSYNMVSGELFF.

The chain uses TRBV19 and TRBJ2-2; TRBD1 is a possible D gene (5 bases). The CDR3 totals 13 residues. The V gene lost 6 bases and the J gene lost 5 bases, with 10 bases spanning the gap. CDR1 is LNHDA and CDR2 is SQIVND in the germline V gene (reference sequence). The CDR3 region has the DNA TGTGCCAGTAGAAAACAGGCTACCGGGGAGCTGTTTTTT. It specifies CASRKQATGELFF.